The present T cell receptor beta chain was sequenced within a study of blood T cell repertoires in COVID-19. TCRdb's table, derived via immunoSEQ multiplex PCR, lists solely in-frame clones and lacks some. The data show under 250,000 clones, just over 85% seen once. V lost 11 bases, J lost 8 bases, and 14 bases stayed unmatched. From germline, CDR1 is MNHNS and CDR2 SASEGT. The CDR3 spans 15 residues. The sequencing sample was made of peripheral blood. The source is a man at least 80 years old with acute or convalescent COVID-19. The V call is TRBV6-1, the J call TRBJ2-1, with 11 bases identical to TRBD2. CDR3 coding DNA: TGTGCCGGACGGTTTAGCGGGGGGGCTATGGATGAGCAGTTCTTC. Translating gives CAGRFSGGAMDEQFF.